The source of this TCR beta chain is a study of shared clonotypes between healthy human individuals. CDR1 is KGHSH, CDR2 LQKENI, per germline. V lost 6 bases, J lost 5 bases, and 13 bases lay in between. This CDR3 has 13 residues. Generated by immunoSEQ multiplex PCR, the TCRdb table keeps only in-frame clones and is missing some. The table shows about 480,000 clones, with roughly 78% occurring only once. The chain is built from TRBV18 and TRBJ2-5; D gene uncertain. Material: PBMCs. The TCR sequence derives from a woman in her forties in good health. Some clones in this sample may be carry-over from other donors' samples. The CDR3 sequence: CASSPSHGETQYF. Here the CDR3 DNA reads TGTGCCAGCTCCCCTAGTCACGGGGAGACCCAGTACTTC.